Sequencing of this T cell receptor (beta chain) was carried out in a study of shared clonotypes between healthy human individuals. Study-wide findings and caveats: Non-shared clonotypes had lower generation probabilities than clonotypes shared by all four sorted-subset donors.

Sequencing was performed with immunoSEQ multiplex PCR; in TCRdb, only in-frame clones are kept and a portion is missing. Of over 2 million clones in the sample, 85% to 95% were seen once. A word on this clone: Its cognate antigen is unknown.

The CDR3 sequence is 15 residues long. V lost 3 bases and J lost 3, with 15 bases in between. The germline V gene has CDR1 SGHRS and CDR2 YFSETQ. The TCR was taken from a man younger than 35 in good health. The chain uses TRBV5-1 and TRBJ1-1; D may be TRBD1 (6 bases). The sample consisted of naive CD4+ T cells sorted from blood. Subset of the sample: CD45RA+ positively selected. The CDR3 reads CASSYRRGLDTEAFF. The CDR3 DNA reads TGCGCCAGCAGCTACCGGAGGGGGTTGGACACTGAAGCTTTCTTT.